One sample yielded the 14 T cell receptor beta chains listed below, sequenced in a study of CD8+ T cells in alopecia areata (dated by TCRdb to the late 2010s). The method was the immunoSEQ multiplex PCR assay. RNA was extracted from all samples and reverse transcribed into cDNA as template for TCR sequencing. TCRdb limited this immuneACCESS table to in-frame rearrangements with V and J called. A share of clones is missing; checked studies link under half to unresolved V genes, and the rest is unexplained. This sample has about 120,000 clones in its table, and about 50% of those were observed once. The ten largest clones add up to just over 0.45% of the sample. Sample time point, as interpreted from the label and publication: more than three weeks on oral tofacitinib. The sample's treatment or condition, from its label and the paper: oral pan-JAK inhibitor, 5-10 mg twice daily. The sample consisted of CD4+ T cells sorted from blood, taken at week 4, from a patient treated with tofacitinib. These TCRs come from a human donor with alopecia areata.

V gene TRBV7-3 combines with J gene TRBJ2-3; 14 bases match TRBD2. Germline loops: CDR1 SGHTA, CDR2 FQGTGA. J was trimmed by 4 bases and V by 5 bases; bases with no gene match: 2. The CDR3 consists of 15 residues. The CDR3 coding sequence is TGTGCCAGCAGCGAGGGACTAGCGGGAGCAGATACGCAGTATTTT. Its translation is CASSEGLAGADTQYF.

The rearrangement links TRBV7-9 to TRBJ2-7, with unresolved D. CDR1 and CDR2 from the germline V gene are SEHNR and FQNEAQ (reference sequence). CDR3 length equals 12 residues. V lost 1 base and J 4 bases, leaving 5 bases between the germline ends. CDR3 in amino acids: CASSLGWYEQYF. CDR3 nucleotide sequence: TGTGCCAGCAGCTTAGGTTGGTACGAGCAGTACTTC.

This clone was counted a few times. The CDR3 spells CASKGGAAQNTGELFF. CDR3 coding DNA: TGTGCCAGTAAGGGGGGCGCCGCTCAGAACACCGGGGAGCTGTTTTTT. The gene calls are TRBV19 and TRBJ2-2, with D perhaps TRBD1 or TRBD2 (6 bases each). The CDR3 length is 16 residues. Germline V lookup: CDR1 LNHDA, CDR2 SQIVND (reference sequence). Trimming cost V 7 bases and J 1 base, with 16 bases left between them.

This clone was seen a handful of times. The J gene is TRBJ1-3, the V gene TRBV9; no clear D. Germline V gene sequence: CDR1 SGDLS, CDR2 YYNGEE. The CDR3 loop spans 14 amino acids. Deletions cut 2 bases from V and 0 bases from J, with 6 bases between. CDR3 amino acids: CASSVGSSGNTIYF. The CDR3 DNA is TGTGCCAGCAGCGTGGGGAGCTCTGGAAACACCATATATTTT.

The rearrangement joins TRBV4-2 to TRBJ2-1, with D possibly matching TRBD1 (6 bases). V lost 1 base and J lost 5, with 12 bases in between. The CDR3 extends over 15 amino acids. Germline V gene sequence: CDR1 LGHNA, CDR2 YNFKEQ. The CDR3 DNA sequence: TGTGCCAGCAGCCAAGGCACAGGGTATGACAATGAGCAGTTCTTC. The encoded protein is CASSQGTGYDNEQFF.

V is TRBV5-1 and J is TRBJ2-3, with D unresolved. V gave up 2 bases and J gave up 0 bases, with 7 bases separating them. Germline values: CDR1 SGHRS, CDR2 YFSETQ. CDR3 length: 14 amino acids. The CDR3 DNA follows: TGCGCCAGCAGCTTTGAGCTTAGCACAGATACGCAGTATTTT. This gives the protein CASSFELSTDTQYF.

V usage is TRBV2 and J usage is TRBJ1-2; 9 bases line up with TRBD1. This CDR3 has 15 residues. CDR1 SNHLY and CDR2 FYNNEI come from the germline V gene. Trimming at V came to 1 base and at J to 6 bases, leaving 6 bases not matched to a gene. The CDR3 spells CASSEGGDRANGYTF. The CDR3, as DNA: TGTGCCAGCAGTGAAGGAGGGGACAGGGCCAATGGCTACACCTTC.

The chain employs TRBV5-1 and TRBJ1-1, with D maybe TRBD1 (5 bases). The CDR3 runs to 14 residues. Germline CDR1 and CDR2: SGHRS and YFSETQ. The germline V and J ends were trimmed by 4 bases and 1 base, with 11 bases remaining between them. In DNA form, the CDR3 reads TGCGCCAGCAGCACTGGGACCGAGAACACTGAAGCTTTCTTT. Translated: CASSTGTENTEAFF.

The sample holds many counts of this clone. This rearrangement joins TRBV5-6 to TRBJ2-4, with 8 bases lining up with TRBD1. CDR1 is SGHDT, CDR2 YYEEEE, per germline. The CDR3 extends over 15 amino acids. J lost 2 bases, V lost 1 base, and 2 bases had no gene match. The CDR3 DNA follows: TGTGCCAGCAGCTTGCGGACAGGGCCCAAAAACATTCAGTACTTC. Its translation is CASSLRTGPKNIQYF.

This chain connects TRBV9 to TRBJ2-2; tentatively, D is TRBD2 (5 bases). Deletions cut 7 bases from V and 4 bases from J, with 11 bases between. Germline CDR1 and CDR2: SGDLS and YYNGEE. The CDR3 has 13 residues. The CDR3 DNA sequence: TGTGCCAGCCGCGGGCTCGGCACCGGGGAGCTGTTTTTT. This gives the protein CASRGLGTGELFF.

This clone was detected a few times. The V and J genes are TRBV18 and TRBJ1-6; tentative D call: TRBD1 (5 bases). V was pared by 6 bases and J by 7 bases, with 19 bases between. The V gene's germline CDR1 is KGHSH and CDR2 LQKENI. The CDR3 is made up of 16 amino acids. CDR3 sequence: CASSPRGRGGNSPLHF. CDR3 in DNA: TGTGCCAGCTCCCCCCGGGGAAGGGGTGGAAATTCACCCCTCCACTTT.

The sample holds a few counts of this clone. The chain recombines TRBV11-3 with TRBJ2-5; D is possibly TRBD2 (6 bases). This CDR3 has 15 amino acids. CDR1 SGHNT and CDR2 YENEEA come from the germline V gene. The germline V and J ends were trimmed by 2 bases and 5 bases, with 15 bases remaining between them. CDR3 loop: CASSLTRLAMETQYF. The DNA of the CDR3 is TGTGCCAGCAGCTTAACTCGGCTAGCGATGGAGACCCAGTACTTC.

This clone was seen a handful of times. This chain joins TRBV19 and TRBJ2-1, with TRBD1 matching 8 bases. V lost 3 bases, J lost 0 bases, and 7 bases stayed unmatched. The CDR3 consists of 17 residues. In germline, CDR1 is LNHDA, CDR2 SQIVND (reference sequence). CDR3: CASSMSRGPTSYNEQFF. The CDR3 DNA sequence: TGTGCCAGTAGTATGAGCAGGGGGCCCACCTCCTACAATGAGCAGTTCTTC.

The chain recombines TRBV30 with TRBJ2-7; 8 bases are a match to TRBD2. After removal of 0 bases from V and 3 bases from J, the junction contained 7 bases not matched to a gene. Germline V gene lookup returns CDR1 GTSNPN and CDR2 SVGIG (reference sequence). CDR3 size: 15 residues. The CDR3: CAWSVRGRRFYEQYF. CDR3 bases: TGTGCCTGGAGTGTACGCGGGAGGAGGTTCTACGAGCAGTACTTC.